The entry below describes one TCR beta chain. The sample is drawn from a study of blood T cell repertoires in COVID-19. The overall study: COVID-19 samples collected from the United States, Italy and Spain covered acute and convalescent phases. Sources were T cells, B-cell-depleted T cells, or PBMCs; the material itself was cDNA or gDNA.

The V and J ends lost 3 bases and 0 bases respectively, with 12 bases between them. In germline, CDR1 is MGHDK, CDR2 SYGVNS. The CDR3 runs 17 residues. Authors' methods: It was from reference gene primer amplification that nucleated cell counts were estimated. Sequenced by immunoSEQ multiplex PCR; TCRdb stores in-frame clones only, minus some. V and J calls and clone size are those listed in that table; D and trimming were worked out from the DNA. In the table there are 240,000 or so clones, about 90% of which are singletons. This TCR came from a man in his 60s with acute or convalescent COVID-19. Sequencing was carried out using peripheral blood. The V call is TRBV25-1, the J call TRBJ1-6; D is ambiguous. CDR3: CASSDGVGPSYNSPLHF. CDR3 DNA sequence: TGTGCCAGCAGTGACGGGGTCGGACCCTCCTATAATTCACCCCTCCACTTT.